This TCR beta chain was identified in a study of blood T cell repertoires in COVID-19. The V gene end was trimmed by 5 bases and the J gene end by 5 bases; junction bases not matched to a gene: 5. The CDR3 is made up of 13 amino acids. Per the germline V gene, CDR1 is SEHNR and CDR2 is FQNEAQ (reference sequence). Using immunoSEQ multiplex PCR, the repertoire was profiled, and TCRdb retains in-frame clones only, with some absent. The sample carries some 150,000 clones, around 89% recorded once. This receptor was obtained from a woman between 18 and 29 years old who had recovered from COVID-19. J is TRBJ2-7 and V is TRBV7-9, with 8 nucleotides matching TRBD2. Specimen: PBMCs or T cells enriched from blood (not recorded which). The CDR3 DNA reads TGTGCCAGCAGCCAGCGGGAGACGAACGAGCAGTACTTC. Its protein product is CASSQRETNEQYF.